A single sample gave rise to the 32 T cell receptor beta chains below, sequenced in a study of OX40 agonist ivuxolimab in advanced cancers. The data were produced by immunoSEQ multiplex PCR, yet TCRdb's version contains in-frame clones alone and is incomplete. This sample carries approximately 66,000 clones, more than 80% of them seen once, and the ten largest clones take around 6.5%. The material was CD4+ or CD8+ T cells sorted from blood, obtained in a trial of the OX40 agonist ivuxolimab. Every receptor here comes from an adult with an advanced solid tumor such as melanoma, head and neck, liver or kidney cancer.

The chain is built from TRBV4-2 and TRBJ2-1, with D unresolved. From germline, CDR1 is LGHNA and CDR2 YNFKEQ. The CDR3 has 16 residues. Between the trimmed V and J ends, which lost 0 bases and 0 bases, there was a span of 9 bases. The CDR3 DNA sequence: TGTGCCAGCAGCCAAGACTACATGAGCTCCTACAATGAGCAGTTCTTC. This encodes CASSQDYMSSYNEQFF.

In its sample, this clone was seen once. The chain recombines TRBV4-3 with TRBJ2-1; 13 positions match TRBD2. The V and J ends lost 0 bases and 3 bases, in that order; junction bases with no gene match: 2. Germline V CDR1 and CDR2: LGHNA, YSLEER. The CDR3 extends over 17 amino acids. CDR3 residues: CASSQDTSGRVYNEQFF. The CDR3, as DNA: TGCGCCAGCAGCCAAGATACTAGCGGGAGGGTCTACAATGAGCAGTTCTTC.

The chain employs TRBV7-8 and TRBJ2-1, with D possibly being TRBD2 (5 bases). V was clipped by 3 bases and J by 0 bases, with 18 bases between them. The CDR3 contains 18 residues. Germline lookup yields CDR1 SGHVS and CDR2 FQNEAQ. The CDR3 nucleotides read TGTGCCAGCAGCTTGGTGGCGGCAACGGGGAGCTCCTACAATGAGCAGTTCTTC. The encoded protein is CASSLVAATGSSYNEQFF.

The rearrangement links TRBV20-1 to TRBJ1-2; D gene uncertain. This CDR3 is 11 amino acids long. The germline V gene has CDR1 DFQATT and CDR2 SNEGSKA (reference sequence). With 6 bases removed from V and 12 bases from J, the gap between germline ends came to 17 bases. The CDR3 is CSATGPLDDTF. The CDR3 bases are TGCAGTGCGACGGGTCCGCTTGATGACACCTTC.

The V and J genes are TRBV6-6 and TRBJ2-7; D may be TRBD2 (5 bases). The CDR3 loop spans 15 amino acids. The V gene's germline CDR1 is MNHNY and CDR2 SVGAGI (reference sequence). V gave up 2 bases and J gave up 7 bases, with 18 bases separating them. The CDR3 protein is CASSYEGSRSGEQYF. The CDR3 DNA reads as TGTGCCAGCAGTTACGAGGGCTCCCGATCGGGGGAGCAGTACTTC.

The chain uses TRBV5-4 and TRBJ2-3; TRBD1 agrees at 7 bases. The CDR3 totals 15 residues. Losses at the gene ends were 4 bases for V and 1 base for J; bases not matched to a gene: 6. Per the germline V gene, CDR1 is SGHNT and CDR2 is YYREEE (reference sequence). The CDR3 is CASSLTGERTDTQYF. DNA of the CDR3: TGTGCCAGCAGCCTAACAGGGGAACGCACAGATACGCAGTATTTT.

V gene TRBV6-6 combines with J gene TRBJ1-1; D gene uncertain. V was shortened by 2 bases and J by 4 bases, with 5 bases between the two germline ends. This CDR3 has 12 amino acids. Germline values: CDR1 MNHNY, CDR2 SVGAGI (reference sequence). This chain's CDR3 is CASSYPPTEAFF. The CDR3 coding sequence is TGTGCCAGCAGTTACCCCCCCACTGAAGCTTTCTTT.

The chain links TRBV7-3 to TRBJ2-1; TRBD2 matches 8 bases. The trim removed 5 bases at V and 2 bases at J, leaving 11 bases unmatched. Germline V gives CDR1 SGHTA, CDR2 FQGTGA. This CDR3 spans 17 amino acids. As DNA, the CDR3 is TGTGCCAGCAGCAGAATACTTCGGGAGGGCCCCTACAATGAGCAGTTCTTC. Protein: CASSRILREGPYNEQFF.

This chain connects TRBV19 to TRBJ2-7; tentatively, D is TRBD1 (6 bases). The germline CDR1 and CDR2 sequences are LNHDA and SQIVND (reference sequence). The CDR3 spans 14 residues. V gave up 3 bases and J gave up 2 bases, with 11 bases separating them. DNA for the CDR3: TGTGCCAGTAGTATTTCAACAGGGACCTACGAGCAGTACTTC. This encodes CASSISTGTYEQYF.

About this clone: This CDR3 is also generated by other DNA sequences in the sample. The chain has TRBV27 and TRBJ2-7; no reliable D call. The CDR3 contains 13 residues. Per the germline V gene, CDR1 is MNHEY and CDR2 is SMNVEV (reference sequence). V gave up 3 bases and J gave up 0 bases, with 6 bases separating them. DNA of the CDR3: TGTGCCAGCAGTTTGGGCGCCTCCTACGAGCAGTACTTC. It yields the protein CASSLGASYEQYF.

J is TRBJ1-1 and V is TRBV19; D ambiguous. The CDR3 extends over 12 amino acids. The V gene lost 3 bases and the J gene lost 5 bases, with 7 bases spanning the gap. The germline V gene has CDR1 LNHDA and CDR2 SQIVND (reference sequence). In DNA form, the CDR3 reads TGTGCCAGTAGTATTGGGGAGACTGAAGCTTTCTTT. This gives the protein CASSIGETEAFF.

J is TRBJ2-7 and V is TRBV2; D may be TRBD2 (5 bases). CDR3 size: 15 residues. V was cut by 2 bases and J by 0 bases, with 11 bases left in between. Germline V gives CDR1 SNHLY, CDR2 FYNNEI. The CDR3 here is CASSEPGGFSYEQYF. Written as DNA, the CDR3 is TGTGCCAGCAGTGAACCGGGCGGGTTCTCCTACGAGCAGTACTTC.

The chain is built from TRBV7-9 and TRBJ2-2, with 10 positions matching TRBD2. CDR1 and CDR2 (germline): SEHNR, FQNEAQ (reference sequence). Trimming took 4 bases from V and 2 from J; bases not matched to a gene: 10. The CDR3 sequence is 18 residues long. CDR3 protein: CASSSTHTSGANTGELFF. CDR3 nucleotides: TGTGCCAGCAGCTCAACCCACACTAGCGGGGCAAACACCGGGGAGCTGTTTTTT.

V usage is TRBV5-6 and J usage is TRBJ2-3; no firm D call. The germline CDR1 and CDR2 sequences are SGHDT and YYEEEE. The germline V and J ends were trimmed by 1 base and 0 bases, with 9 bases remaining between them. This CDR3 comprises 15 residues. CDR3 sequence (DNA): TGTGCCAGCAGCTTGATCGAGCTGAGCACAGATACGCAGTATTTT. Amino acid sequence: CASSLIELSTDTQYF.

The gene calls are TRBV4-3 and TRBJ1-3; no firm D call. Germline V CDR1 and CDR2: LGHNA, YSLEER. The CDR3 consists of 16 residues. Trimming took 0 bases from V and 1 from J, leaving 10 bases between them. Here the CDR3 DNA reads TGCGCCAGCAGCCAAGATAGGATAACATCTGGAAACACCATATATTTT. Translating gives CASSQDRITSGNTIYF.

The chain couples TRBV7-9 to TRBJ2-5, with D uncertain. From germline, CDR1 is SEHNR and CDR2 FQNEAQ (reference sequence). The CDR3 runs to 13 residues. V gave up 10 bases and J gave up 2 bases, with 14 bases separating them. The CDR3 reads CATRVGRQETQYF. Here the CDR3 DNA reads TGTGCCACCCGAGTGGGCAGACAAGAGACCCAGTACTTC.

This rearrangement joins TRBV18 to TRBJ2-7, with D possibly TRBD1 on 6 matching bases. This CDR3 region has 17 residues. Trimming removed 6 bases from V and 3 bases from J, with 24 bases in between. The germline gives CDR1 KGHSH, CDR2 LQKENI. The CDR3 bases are TGTGCCAGCTCGCTTGTAGAGGGGGAATTCGCGAACTACGAGCAGTACTTC. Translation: CASSLVEGEFANYEQYF.

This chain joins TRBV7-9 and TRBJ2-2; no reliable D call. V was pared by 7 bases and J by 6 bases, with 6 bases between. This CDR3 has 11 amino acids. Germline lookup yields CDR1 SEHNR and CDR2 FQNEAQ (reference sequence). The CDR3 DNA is TGTGCCAGCACCGCGGCCGGGGAGCTGTTTTTT. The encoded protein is CASTAAGELFF.

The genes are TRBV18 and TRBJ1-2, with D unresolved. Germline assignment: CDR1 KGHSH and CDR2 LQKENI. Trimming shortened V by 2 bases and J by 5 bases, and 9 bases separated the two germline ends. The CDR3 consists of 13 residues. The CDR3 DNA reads TGTGCCAGCTCACCAGACGGCGTTTATGGCTACACCTTC. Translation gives CASSPDGVYGYTF.

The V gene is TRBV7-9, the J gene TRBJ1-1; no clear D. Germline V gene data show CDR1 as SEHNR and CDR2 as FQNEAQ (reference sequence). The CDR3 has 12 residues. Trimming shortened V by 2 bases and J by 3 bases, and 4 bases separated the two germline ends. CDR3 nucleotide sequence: TGTGCCAGCAGCTTATTATACACTGAAGCTTTCTTT. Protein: CASSLLYTEAFF.

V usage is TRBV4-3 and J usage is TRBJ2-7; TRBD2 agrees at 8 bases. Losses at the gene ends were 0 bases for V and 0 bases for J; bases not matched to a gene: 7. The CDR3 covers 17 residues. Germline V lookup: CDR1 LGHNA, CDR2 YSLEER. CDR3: CASSQDVAGRYSYEQYF. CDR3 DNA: TGCGCCAGCAGCCAAGATGTAGCGGGGCGCTACTCCTACGAGCAGTACTTC.

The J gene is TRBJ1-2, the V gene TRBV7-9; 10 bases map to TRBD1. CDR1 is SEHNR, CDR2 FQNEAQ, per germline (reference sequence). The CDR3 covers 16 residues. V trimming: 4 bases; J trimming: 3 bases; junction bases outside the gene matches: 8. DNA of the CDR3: TGTGCCAGCAGCTCGAGGGACAGGGGTTGGGACTATGGCTACACCTTC. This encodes CASSSRDRGWDYGYTF.

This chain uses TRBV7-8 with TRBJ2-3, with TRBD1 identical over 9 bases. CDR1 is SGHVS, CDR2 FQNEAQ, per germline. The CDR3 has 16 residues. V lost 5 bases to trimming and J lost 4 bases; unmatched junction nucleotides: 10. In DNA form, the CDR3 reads TGTGCCAGCAGCCAAAGACAGGGGGAAAGGGCAGATACGCAGTATTTT. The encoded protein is CASSQRQGERADTQYF.

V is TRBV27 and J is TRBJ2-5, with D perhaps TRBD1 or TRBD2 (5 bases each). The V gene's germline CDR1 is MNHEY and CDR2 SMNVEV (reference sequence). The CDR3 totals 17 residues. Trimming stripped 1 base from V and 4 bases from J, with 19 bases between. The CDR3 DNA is TGTGCCAGCAGTTTATACCCCACCAGGGTTGAGGGAGAGACCCAGTACTTC. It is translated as CASSLYPTRVEGETQYF.

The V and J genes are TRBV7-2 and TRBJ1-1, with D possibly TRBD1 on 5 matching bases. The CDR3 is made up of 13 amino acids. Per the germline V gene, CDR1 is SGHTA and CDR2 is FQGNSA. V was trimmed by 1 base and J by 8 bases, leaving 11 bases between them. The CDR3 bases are TGTGCCAGCAGCTTAGTAGGGGAGATAGAAGCTTTCTTT. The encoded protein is CASSLVGEIEAFF.

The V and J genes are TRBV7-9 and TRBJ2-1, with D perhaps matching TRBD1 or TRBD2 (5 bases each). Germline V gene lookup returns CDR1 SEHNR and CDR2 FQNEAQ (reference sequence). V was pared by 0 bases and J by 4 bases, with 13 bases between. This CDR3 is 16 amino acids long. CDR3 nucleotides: TGTGCCAGCAGCTTAGCGACCGGGACGAGTTACAATGAGCAGTTCTTC. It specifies CASSLATGTSYNEQFF.

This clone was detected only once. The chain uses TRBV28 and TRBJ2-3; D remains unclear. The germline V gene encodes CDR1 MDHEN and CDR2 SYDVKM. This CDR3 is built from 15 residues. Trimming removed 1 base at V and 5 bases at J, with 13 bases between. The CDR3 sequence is CASSLYYRGKDTQYF. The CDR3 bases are TGTGCCAGCAGTTTATACTACCGCGGTAAAGATACGCAGTATTTT.

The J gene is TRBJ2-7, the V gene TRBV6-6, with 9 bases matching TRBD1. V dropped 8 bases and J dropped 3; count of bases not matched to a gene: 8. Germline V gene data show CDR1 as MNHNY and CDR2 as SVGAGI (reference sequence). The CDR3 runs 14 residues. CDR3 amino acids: CASRTGGLLYEQYF. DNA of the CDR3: TGTGCCAGCCGAACAGGGGGCCTCCTCTACGAGCAGTACTTC.

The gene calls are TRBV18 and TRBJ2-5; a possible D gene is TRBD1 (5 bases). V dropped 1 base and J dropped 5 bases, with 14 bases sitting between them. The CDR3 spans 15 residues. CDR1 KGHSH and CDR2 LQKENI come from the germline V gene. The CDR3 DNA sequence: TGTGCCAGCTCACCACGCTATGACTCAGGGGAGACCCAGTACTTC. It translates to CASSPRYDSGETQYF.

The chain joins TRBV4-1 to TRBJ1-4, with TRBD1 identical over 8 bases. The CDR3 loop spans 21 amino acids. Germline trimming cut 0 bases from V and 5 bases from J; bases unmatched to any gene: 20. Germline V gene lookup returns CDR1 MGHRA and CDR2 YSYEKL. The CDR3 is CASSQESEGGTGGVKNEKLFF. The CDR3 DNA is TGCGCCAGCAGCCAAGAAAGTGAGGGAGGAACAGGGGGGGTAAAAAATGAAAAACTGTTTTTT.

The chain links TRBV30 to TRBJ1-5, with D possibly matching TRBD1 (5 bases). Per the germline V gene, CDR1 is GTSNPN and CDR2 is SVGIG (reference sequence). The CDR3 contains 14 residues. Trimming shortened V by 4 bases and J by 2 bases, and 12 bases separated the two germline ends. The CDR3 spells CAWTRGDGNQPQHF. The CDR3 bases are TGTGCCTGGACGCGGGGGGACGGCAATCAGCCCCAGCATTTT. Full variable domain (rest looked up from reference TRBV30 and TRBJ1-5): SQTIHQWPATLVQPVGSPLSLECTVEGTSNPNLYWYRQAAGRGLQLLFYSVGIGQISSEVPQNLSASRPQDRQFILSSKKLLLSDSGFYLCAWTRGDGNQPQHFGDGTRLSIL.

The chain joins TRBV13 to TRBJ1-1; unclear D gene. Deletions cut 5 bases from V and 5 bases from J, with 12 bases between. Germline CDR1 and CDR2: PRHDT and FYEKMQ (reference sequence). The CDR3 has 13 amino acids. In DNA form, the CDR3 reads TGTGCCAGCAGCCATAGCCGGGGTACTGAAGCTTTCTTT. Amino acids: CASSHSRGTEAFF.